Listed below are T cell receptor beta chains from one sample, sequenced in a study of CD8+ T cells in alopecia areata. TCRdb keeps only in-frame clones here, not all; method: immunoSEQ multiplex PCR. The data show 100,000 to 130,000 clones, with around 59% seen just once and approximately 22% held by the top ten. Sequencing was carried out using CD8+ T cells sorted from blood. These receptor sequences come from a human donor in good health. Both conserved end residues are part of each CDR3. A D gene is named only where the DNA matches it firmly. Size values are once, few and many counts, or a class for expanded clones, and some rows have none.

NA,once,TRBJ1-5,TRBV19,TGTGCCAGTAGTATTAGCGTTCAGCCCCAGCATTTT,CASSISVQPQHF
TRBD2,NA,TRBJ2-3,TRBV7-2,TGTGCCAGCAGCCAAACTAGCGGGGGGCTCACAGATACGCAGTATTTT,CASSQTSGGLTDTQYF
NA,few,TRBJ1-1,TRBV29-1,TGCAGCGTCCCTAGCCCAGATGGGGCTTTCTTT,CSVPSPDGAFF
NA,NA,TRBJ1-1,TRBV6-6,TGTGCCAGCAGTTACTCGGGGGCTTTTAATGAAGCTTTCTTT,CASSYSGAFNEAFF
NA,NA,TRBJ1-5,TRBV6-5,TGTGCCAGCACCCCGTCCAACTCGAATCAGCCCCAGCATTTT,CASTPSNSNQPQHF
TRBD1,NA,TRBJ1-2,TRBV28,TGTGCCAGCAGTTTATTTCGGACAGGACTAAACTACACCTTC,CASSLFRTGLNYTF
TRBD2,NA,TRBJ2-1,TRBV5-1,TGCGCCAGCAGCTTGGTTGCTAGCGGGCAGTTCTTC,CASSLVASGQFF
NA,once,TRBJ2-5,TRBV2,TGTGCCAGCAGCGAAACTTGGCCGGCGGATTGGGACCAGTACTTC,CASSETWPADWDQYF
NA,NA,TRBJ2-2,TRBV30,TGTGCCTGGAGTGTATGGGGGGAGGAGCTGTTTTTT,CAWSVWGEELFF
TRBD2,NA,TRBJ2-3,TRBV6-5,TGTGCCAGCAGTGGTCTAGCGGGGGTCACAGATACGCAGTATTTT,CASSGLAGVTDTQYF
NA,NA,TRBJ2-1,TRBV5-4,TGTGCCAGCAGCTTGGGGGGAATGGAGCAGTTCTTC,CASSLGGMEQFF
NA,NA,TRBJ1-5,TRBV5-6,TGTGCCAGCAGCCAGGGGCCCTATAGCAATCAGCCCCAGCATTTT,CASSQGPYSNQPQHF
NA,few,TRBJ2-6,TRBV29-1,TGCAGCGTTGAAGTCAGGAGCTCTGGGGCCAACGTCCTGACTTTC,CSVEVRSSGANVLTF
NA,NA,TRBJ2-2,TRBV4-1,TGCGCCAGCAGCCAAGTGGGAGGCGGGGAGCTGTTTTTT,CASSQVGGGELFF
NA,few,TRBJ2-1,TRBV29-1,TGCAGCGGGGTGGAGAGGTACAATGAGCAGTTCTTC,CSGVERYNEQFF
NA,NA,TRBJ1-2,TRBV28,TGTGCCAGCAGACCCACAACGAACTATGGCTACACCTTC,CASRPTTNYGYTF
TRBD1,NA,TRBJ2-5,TRBV2,TGTGCCAGGAGGGGACAGGGGAGGGACCAAGAGACCCAGTACTTC,CARRGQGRDQETQYF
NA,NA,TRBJ2-7,TRBV4-1,TGCGCCAGCAGCCAAGCTTTAGGGGGGAGCTCCTACGAGCAGTACTTC,CASSQALGGSSYEQYF
NA,once,TRBJ2-3,TRBV5-1,TGCGCCAGCAGCTTGGAGGGGCGGGGAGATACGCAGTATTTT,CASSLEGRGDTQYF
NA,NA,TRBJ2-3,TRBV13,TGTGCCAGCAGCTTAGGGGCCCGGGGCCCAGATACGCAGTATTTT,CASSLGARGPDTQYF
NA,few,TRBJ1-2,TRBV29-1,TGCAGCGTTGAAGGTCGGGTGAACTATGGCTACACCTTC,CSVEGRVNYGYTF
NA,NA,TRBJ2-3,TRBV5-6,TGTGCCAGCAGCTTCAGGGCCACAGATACGCAGTATTTT,CASSFRATDTQYF
NA,NA,TRBJ1-1,TRBV5-6,TGTGCCAGCAGCTGGGCCGGGACGGAGGACACTGAAGCTTTCTTT,CASSWAGTEDTEAFF